Each of the 28 T cell receptor beta chains below was sequenced from the same sample in a study of OX40 agonist ivuxolimab in advanced cancers. The data were produced by immunoSEQ multiplex PCR, yet TCRdb's version contains in-frame clones alone and is incomplete. The table has 70,000 to 100,000 clones, around 84% seen once. Sequences were derived from CD4+ or CD8+ T cells sorted from blood, sampled in a trial of the OX40 agonist ivuxolimab. Receptors were obtained from an adult with an advanced solid tumor such as melanoma, head and neck, liver or kidney cancer.

The genes are TRBV18 and TRBJ1-4; no clear D gene. CDR1 KGHSH and CDR2 LQKENI come from the germline V gene. Trimming took off 4 bases at V and 8 bases at J, with 8 bases between the two ends. The CDR3 is made up of 12 amino acids. This chain's CDR3 is CASSLGREKLFF. The CDR3 region has the DNA TGTGCCAGCTCACTTGGGCGAGAAAAACTGTTTTTT.

The chain links TRBV20-1 to TRBJ2-1; D remains unclear. The germline gives CDR1 DFQATT, CDR2 SNEGSKA (reference sequence). The germline V and J ends were trimmed by 3 bases and 5 bases, with 5 bases remaining between them. The CDR3 contains 11 residues. CDR3 region: CSARFDNEQFF. CDR3 bases: TGCAGTGCTAGGTTCGACAATGAGCAGTTCTTC.

The count of this clone is one. The same CDR3 arises from other DNA sequences in this sample as well. The chain combines TRBV5-4 with TRBJ2-7; D is ambiguous. CDR1 is SGHNT and CDR2 is YYREEE in the germline V gene (reference sequence). The CDR3 contains 14 residues. The V gene lost 0 bases and the J gene lost 0 bases, with 7 bases spanning the gap. DNA of the CDR3: TGTGCCAGCAGCTTGGGGGTCGGCTCCTACGAGCAGTACTTC. Translated: CASSLGVGSYEQYF.

J is TRBJ1-4 and V is TRBV7-9; D is perhaps TRBD1 (5 bases). The CDR3 runs 15 residues. Per germline, CDR1 SEHNR and CDR2 FQNEAQ (reference sequence). Deletions cut 2 bases from V and 4 bases from J, with 11 bases between. CDR3 nucleotide sequence: TGTGCCAGCAGCTTAAGCCCAGGGTATAATGAAAAACTGTTTTTT. Its protein is CASSLSPGYNEKLFF.

The genes are TRBV28 and TRBJ2-7; maybe TRBD2 (6 bases). Per germline, CDR1 MDHEN and CDR2 SYDVKM. The CDR3 sequence is 15 residues long. Between the trimmed V and J ends, which lost 6 bases and 1 base, there was a span of 16 bases. CDR3 DNA: TGTGCCAGCAGAGGCCCGGGAGCGGATTCCTACGAGCAGTACTTC. This encodes CASRGPGADSYEQYF.

The chain employs TRBV13 and TRBJ2-2; TRBD1 is a possible D gene (5 bases). CDR3 length: 12 amino acids. Germline assignment: CDR1 PRHDT and CDR2 FYEKMQ (reference sequence). Trimming cost V 4 bases and J 6 bases, with 6 bases left between them. CDR3 nucleotide sequence: TGTGCCAGCAGCTCCAGGGCCGGGGAGCTGTTTTTT. It is translated as CASSSRAGELFF.

The V call is TRBV7-9, the J call TRBJ1-1; 9 bases fit TRBD1. J was trimmed by 3 bases and V by 5 bases; bases with no gene match: 7. The CDR3 spans 15 residues. The germline V gene encodes CDR1 SEHNR and CDR2 FQNEAQ (reference sequence). The CDR3 DNA is TGTGCCAGCAGCCCGGGGACAGGGCAAGACACTGAAGCTTTCTTT. Translated, it gives CASSPGTGQDTEAFF.

This chain connects TRBV7-9 to TRBJ2-3; D is possibly TRBD2 (6 bases). The V and J ends lost 4 bases and 3 bases respectively, with 20 bases between them. Germline values: CDR1 SEHNR, CDR2 FQNEAQ (reference sequence). This CDR3 is built from 17 residues. The CDR3 is CASSYPLSGGPTDTQYF. The DNA of the CDR3 is TGTGCCAGCAGCTACCCCTTATCTGGAGGGCCAACAGATACGCAGTATTTT.

CDR3 bases: TGTGCCAGCAGCTTGGCTGGGTGGGACAGGAACAATGAGCAGTTCTTC. Encoded protein: CASSLAGWDRNNEQFF. The chain employs TRBV5-4 and TRBJ2-1; 8 bases are shared with TRBD1. Germline V gene lookup returns CDR1 SGHNT and CDR2 YYREEE (reference sequence). CDR3 length: 16 residues. Trimming took 0 bases from V and 5 from J; bases not matched to a gene: 7.

This clone was seen a handful of times. CDR3 region: CATAETSKTTGELFF. The CDR3 region has the DNA TGTGCCACCGCAGAGACTAGTAAAACAACCGGGGAGCTGTTTTTT. The V gene is TRBV5-4, the J gene TRBJ2-2; possibly TRBD2 for D (6 bases). Germline CDR1 and CDR2: SGHNT and YYREEE (reference sequence). With 9 bases removed from V and 5 bases from J, the gap between germline ends came to 20 bases. CDR3 length equals 15 residues.

The chain is built from TRBV30 and TRBJ2-3; D not certain. The germline V and J ends were trimmed by 4 bases and 6 bases, with 8 bases remaining between them. Germline values: CDR1 GTSNPN, CDR2 SVGIG (reference sequence). This CDR3 has 11 residues. The CDR3 here is CAWIGRDTQYF. DNA of the CDR3: TGTGCCTGGATTGGCAGGGATACGCAGTATTTT.

The chain recombines TRBV11-3 with TRBJ2-5, with 9 bases matching TRBD1. Germline CDR1 is SGHNT and CDR2 is YENEEA. This CDR3 is built from 12 residues. Trimming cost V 8 bases and J 9 bases; bases outside gene matches: 7. The CDR3 DNA follows: TGTGCCAGCGGCCGGGACAGGGATGCCCAGTACTTC. Protein product: CASGRDRDAQYF.

The chain employs TRBV7-2 and TRBJ2-1, with 9 bases that match TRBD2. V dropped 5 bases and J dropped 5; count of bases not matched to a gene: 7. CDR1 and CDR2 from the germline V gene are SGHTA and FQGNSA. The length of the CDR3 is 15 residues. The CDR3 loop reads CASSISGRVHNEQFF. The DNA for the CDR3 is TGTGCCAGCAGCATTAGCGGGAGAGTCCACAATGAGCAGTTCTTC.

The V call is TRBV10-2, the J call TRBJ1-2; the D gene is possibly TRBD1 (5 bases). Trimming removed 7 bases at V and 0 bases at J, with 15 bases between. This CDR3 comprises 15 residues. CDR1 is WSHSY and CDR2 is SAAADI in the germline V gene. CDR3 amino acids: CASTPGQGTNYGYTF. The CDR3 DNA reads as TGCGCCAGCACCCCGGGGCAGGGAACTAACTATGGCTACACCTTC.

V usage is TRBV28 and J usage is TRBJ1-4, with TRBD1 matching 10 bases. Losses at the gene ends were 8 bases for V and 1 base for J; bases not matched to a gene: 10. In germline, CDR1 is MDHEN, CDR2 SYDVKM. The CDR3 length is 17 residues. The CDR3 sequence: CASLGIGQGGTNEKLFF. The CDR3 DNA reads TGTGCCAGCCTAGGGATAGGACAGGGGGGAACTAATGAAAAACTGTTTTTT.

The V gene is TRBV30, the J gene TRBJ1-3, with a possible D match to TRBD1 (5 bases). CDR3 length: 12 residues. The ends were cut back, 4 bases at V and 2 bases at J, with 6 bases in the middle. Germline assignment: CDR1 GTSNPN and CDR2 SVGIG (reference sequence). The CDR3 DNA is TGTGCCTGGAAGGGACCTGGAAACACCATATATTTT. Its protein is CAWKGPGNTIYF. The whole variable domain, filled in from reference TRBV30 and TRBJ1-3, reads SQTIHQWPATLVQPVGSPLSLECTVEGTSNPNLYWYRQAAGRGLQLLFYSVGIGQISSEVPQNLSASRPQDRQFILSSKKLLLSDSGFYLCAWKGPGNTIYFGEGSWLTVV.

This clone was counted a single time. This chain connects TRBV19 to TRBJ1-1; unclear D gene. There are 13 residues in the CDR3. Trimming shortened V by 6 bases and J by 6 bases, and 14 bases separated the two germline ends. CDR1 and CDR2 from the germline V gene are LNHDA and SQIVND (reference sequence). CDR3 loop: CASRLAPGAEAFF. The CDR3 nucleotides are TGTGCCAGTAGATTGGCCCCTGGTGCTGAAGCTTTCTTT. The full variable domain, with the rest looked up from reference TRBV19 and TRBJ1-1, is DGGITQSPKYLFRKEGQNVTLSCEQNLNHDAMYWYRQDPGQGLRLIYYSQIVNDFQKGDIAEGYSVSREKKESFPLTVTSAQKNPTAFYLCASRLAPGAEAFFGQGTRLTVV.

The chain is built from TRBV7-2 and TRBJ2-1; D is unresolved. V was pared by 5 bases and J by 8 bases, with 13 bases between. Germline V gene sequence: CDR1 SGHTA, CDR2 FQGNSA. The CDR3 spans 13 residues. For the CDR3, the DNA is TGTGCCAGCAGCCCCGAGGCCGGCGATGAGCAGTTCTTC. It translates to CASSPEAGDEQFF.

This clone was recorded once. The V call is TRBV5-5, the J call TRBJ2-7, with D possibly TRBD1 on 6 matching bases. V was cut by 2 bases and J by 3 bases, with 12 bases left in between. CDR3 length: 14 amino acids. Germline V CDR1 and CDR2: SGHKS, YYEKEE (reference sequence). The CDR3 here is CASSFRTVIYEQYF. CDR3 sequence (DNA): TGTGCCAGCAGCTTCCGGACAGTCATCTACGAGCAGTACTTC.

The chain is built from TRBV7-3 and TRBJ1-1; 9 nucleotides agree with TRBD1. In germline, CDR1 is SGHTA, CDR2 FQGTGA. This CDR3 is 14 amino acids long. V shed 3 bases and J 3 bases; nucleotides not matched to a gene: 2. CDR3 nucleotide sequence: TGTGCCAGCAGCTTGGGACAGGGATACACTGAAGCTTTCTTT. Protein: CASSLGQGYTEAFF.

The genes are TRBV18 and TRBJ1-1; the D is unclear. Germline V gives CDR1 KGHSH, CDR2 LQKENI. The CDR3 covers 13 residues. Trimming stripped 3 bases from V and 3 bases from J, with 8 bases between. CDR3 bases: TGTGCCAGCTCACCCGACGGGGACACTGAAGCTTTCTTT. This encodes CASSPDGDTEAFF.

The sample holds a few counts of this clone. J is TRBJ2-7 and V is TRBV28; TRBD2 matches at 14 bases. The CDR3 extends over 14 amino acids. The germline CDR1 and CDR2 sequences are MDHEN and SYDVKM. V lost 6 bases, J lost 6 bases, and 4 bases stayed unmatched. This chain's CDR3 is CASRPGLAGVEQYF. DNA for the CDR3: TGTGCCAGCAGGCCGGGACTAGCGGGAGTCGAGCAGTACTTC.

The gene calls are TRBV10-2 and TRBJ2-7; 7 bases agree with TRBD1. Germline V lookup: CDR1 WSHSY, CDR2 SAAADI. The V segment lost 0 bases and the J segment 6 bases; nucleotides outside the gene matches: 2. This CDR3 is 13 amino acids long. The CDR3 sequence: CASSESPGGEQYF. CDR3 bases: TGCGCCAGCAGTGAGTCCCCAGGGGGCGAGCAGTACTTC.

The chain links TRBV7-9 to TRBJ1-3; D gene ambiguous. Germline V gene data show CDR1 as SEHNR and CDR2 as FQNEAQ (reference sequence). The germline V and J ends were trimmed by 2 bases and 8 bases, with 4 bases remaining between them. The CDR3 is 11 residues long. DNA of the CDR3: TGTGCCAGCAGCTTATCTGACACCATATATTTT. Translating gives CASSLSDTIYF.

The chain has TRBV7-9 and TRBJ2-6; maybe TRBD1 (6 bases). The CDR3 has 15 residues. The V end was cut by 5 bases, the J end by 1 base, with 9 bases between. Germline CDR1 and CDR2: SEHNR and FQNEAQ (reference sequence). The CDR3 sequence: CASSKQGSGANVLTF. The DNA of the CDR3 is TGTGCCAGCAGCAAACAGGGTTCTGGGGCCAACGTCCTGACTTTC.

V is TRBV2 and J is TRBJ1-5; D possibly corresponds to TRBD1 (5 bases). This CDR3 has 13 amino acids. The germline CDR1 and CDR2 sequences are SNHLY and FYNNEI. V shed 6 bases and J shed 7 bases, with 13 bases lying between them. The CDR3 loop reads CASRGDGAQPQHF. For the CDR3, the DNA is TGTGCCAGCAGGGGGGACGGGGCCCAGCCCCAGCATTTT.

The chain uses TRBV27 and TRBJ2-7; unclear D gene. The CDR3 has 16 amino acids. Germline CDR1 reads MNHEY; CDR2 reads SMNVEV (reference sequence). Trimming cost V 2 bases and J 0 bases, with 14 bases left between them. CDR3 residues: CASSLGWTASSYEQYF. DNA for the CDR3: TGTGCCAGCAGTTTAGGATGGACGGCGAGCTCCTACGAGCAGTACTTC.

The table lists this clone with a count of one. The chain has TRBV7-9 and TRBJ1-1; D unresolved. V was cut by 5 bases and J by 6 bases, with 13 bases left in between. The CDR3 runs 13 residues. From germline, CDR1 is SEHNR and CDR2 FQNEAQ (reference sequence). The CDR3 protein is CASSPGFFAEAFF. In nucleotides, the CDR3 is TGTGCCAGCAGCCCCGGCTTTTTCGCTGAAGCTTTCTTT.